The 17 T cell receptor beta chains below come from one sample, sequenced in a study of cytomegalovirus exposure and HLA in healthy donors. Assay: immunoSEQ multiplex PCR; the TCRdb copy retains only in-frame clones and omits some. The top ten hold roughly 1.2% of the sample, which has 250,000 to 400,000 clones, 87% seen once. The sample consisted of PBMCs. The receptors shown here come from a woman aged 25 to 39 in good health and CMV-seropositive.

The chain uses TRBV25-1 and TRBJ1-1, with TRBD1 identical over 12 bases. The V segment lost 3 bases and the J segment 4 bases; nucleotides outside the gene matches: 3. This CDR3 has 15 residues. The germline CDR1 and CDR2 sequences are MGHDK and SYGVNS. The CDR3 DNA reads TGTGCCAGCAGTGACCGGGACAGGGGGCTCACTGAAGCTTTCTTT. Translated: CASSDRDRGLTEAFF. The complete variable domain, with remaining parts taken from reference TRBV25-1 and TRBJ1-1, reads EADIYQTPRYLVIGTGKKITLECSQTMGHDKMYWYQQDPGMELHLIHYSYGVNSTEKGDLSSESTVSRIRTEHFPLTLESARPSHTSQYLCASSDRDRGLTEAFFGQGTRLTVV.

The chain combines TRBV7-2 with TRBJ2-3, with TRBD2 matching over 14 bases. The CDR3 totals 17 residues. J lost 4 bases, V lost 5 bases, and 8 bases had no gene match. Germline-derived CDR1 and CDR2 are SGHTA and FQGNSA. The CDR3: CASSPRLAGGAPDTQYF. The DNA for the CDR3 is TGTGCCAGCAGCCCCCGACTAGCGGGGGGGGCCCCAGATACGCAGTATTTT.

In this sample, this clone turned up a few times. The chain has TRBV27 and TRBJ1-5, with D unresolved. V was pared by 5 bases and J by 2 bases, with 10 bases between. Germline-derived CDR1 and CDR2 are MNHEY and SMNVEV (reference sequence). The CDR3 runs 14 residues. The CDR3 sequence: CASSPTLGNQPQHF. The CDR3, as DNA: TGTGCCAGCAGTCCAACCCTTGGCAATCAGCCCCAGCATTTT.

This clone showed up just once. The chain has TRBV7-2 and TRBJ2-5; D gene unclear. Trimming cost V 8 bases and J 5 bases, with 18 bases left between them. The CDR3 sequence is 14 residues long. From germline, CDR1 is SGHTA and CDR2 FQGNSA. CDR3 residues: CASSSWAYFETQYF. CDR3 coding DNA: TGTGCCAGCTCCTCTTGGGCGTATTTTGAGACCCAGTACTTC.

The J gene is TRBJ2-1, the V gene TRBV18; 9 positions agree with TRBD2. Germline lookup yields CDR1 KGHSH and CDR2 LQKENI. The CDR3 has 16 residues. V gave up 3 bases and J gave up 0 bases; unmatched junction bases: 3. CDR3: CASSPLAGVSYNEQFF. CDR3 nucleotides: TGTGCCAGCTCACCTTTAGCGGGAGTCTCCTACAATGAGCAGTTCTTC. Combining the CDR3 with reference TRBV18 and TRBJ2-1 gives the whole variable domain NAGVMQNPRHLVRRRGQEARLRCSPMKGHSHVYWYRQLPEEGLKFMVYLQKENIIDESGMPKERFSAEFPKEGPSILRIQQVVRGDSAAYFCASSPLAGVSYNEQFFGPGTRLTVL.

V usage is TRBV6-5 and J usage is TRBJ2-1; 7 bases line up with TRBD1. This CDR3 region has 13 residues. Looked up from germline, CDR1 is MNHEY and CDR2 is SVGAGI. V lost 6 bases, J lost 7 bases, and 6 bases stayed unmatched. The CDR3 sequence is CASRIQQGNEQFF. CDR3 DNA: TGTGCCAGCAGAATCCAACAGGGGAATGAGCAGTTCTTC.

V usage is TRBV6-6 and J usage is TRBJ2-7, with D unclear. The V gene lost 5 bases and the J gene lost 4 bases, with 18 bases spanning the gap. Germline CDR1 reads MNHNY; CDR2 reads SVGAGI (reference sequence). The CDR3 totals 15 residues. Here the CDR3 reads CASSNASRVRYEQYF. The CDR3 region has the DNA TGTGCCAGCAGTAACGCCTCCCGGGTCCGGTACGAGCAGTACTTC.

The chain uses TRBV7-6 and TRBJ2-5; D is possibly TRBD2 (6 bases). Trimming took 5 bases from V and 5 from J, leaving 18 bases between them. Germline values: CDR1 SGHVS, CDR2 FNYEAQ. The CDR3 runs to 15 residues. The CDR3 nucleotides read TGTGCCAGCAGCCCGGGGGACGGACTTGTGGAGACCCAGTACTTC. This translates into CASSPGDGLVETQYF.

The J gene is TRBJ1-4, the V gene TRBV9; unclear D gene. CDR3 length equals 15 residues. V was pared by 0 bases and J by 0 bases, with 6 bases between. Per germline, CDR1 SGDLS and CDR2 YYNGEE. The CDR3 loop reads CASSVGGPTNEKLFF. The CDR3 nucleotides read TGTGCCAGCAGCGTAGGGGGTCCAACTAATGAAAAACTGTTTTTT.

CDR3 amino acids: CASSLLQGSPGYEQYF. For the CDR3, the DNA is TGTGCCAGCTCTCTCTTACAGGGGAGCCCCGGCTACGAGCAGTACTTC. This chain links TRBV28 with TRBJ2-7; 7 bases map to TRBD1. In germline, CDR1 is MDHEN, CDR2 SYDVKM. Trimming cost V 8 bases and J 3 bases; bases outside gene matches: 16. This CDR3 comprises 16 residues.

This clone was seen a single time. The V gene is TRBV7-6, the J gene TRBJ2-7, with D maybe TRBD1 (5 bases). V lost 1 base and J 4 bases, leaving 23 bases between the germline ends. The germline CDR1 and CDR2 sequences are SGHVS and FNYEAQ. The CDR3 has 18 amino acids. CDR3 sequence (DNA): TGTGCCAGCAGCTTAGATCCTTTAACAGGACGTCAGGCATACGAGCAGTACTTC. Protein product: CASSLDPLTGRQAYEQYF.

The rearrangement joins TRBV4-2 to TRBJ2-7, with D tentatively TRBD1 or TRBD2 (5 bases each). The CDR3 consists of 14 residues. V was pared by 0 bases and J by 7 bases, with 13 bases between. Germline V gene sequence: CDR1 LGHNA, CDR2 YNFKEQ. The CDR3: CASSQDLGVGEQYF. The CDR3 nucleotides are TGTGCCAGCAGCCAAGATTTGGGGGTTGGTGAGCAGTACTTC.

The rearrangement links TRBV6-5 to TRBJ1-3, with D possibly matching TRBD1 (5 bases). Germline loops: CDR1 MNHEY, CDR2 SVGAGI. This CDR3 is 15 amino acids long. The V gene lost 1 base and the J gene lost 14 bases, with 21 bases spanning the gap. The CDR3 loop is CASSYFGTYSGRVYF. DNA for the CDR3: TGTGCCAGCAGTTACTTTGGGACTTACTCTGGAAGAGTATATTTT.

CDR3 DNA: TGTGCCAGCAGCTTAGCCGGTACAGGGGTCTACAATGAGCAGTTCTTC. Protein: CASSLAGTGVYNEQFF. The V and J genes are TRBV7-9 and TRBJ2-1; 7 nucleotides line up with TRBD1. The V gene's germline CDR1 is SEHNR and CDR2 FQNEAQ (reference sequence). The CDR3 runs to 16 residues. J gave up 3 bases and V 0 bases, and 5 bases lay outside the gene matches. Variable domain in full (rest from reference TRBV7-9 and TRBJ2-1): DTGVSQNPRHKITKRGQNVTFRCDPISEHNRLYWYRQTLGQGPEFLTYFQNEAQLEKSRLLSDRFSAERPKGSFSTLEIQRTEQGDSAMYLCASSLAGTGVYNEQFFGPGTRLTVL.

V gene TRBV5-1 combines with J gene TRBJ2-1; 7 nucleotides agree with TRBD2. This CDR3 contains 15 residues. Germline trimming cut 4 bases from V and 6 bases from J; bases unmatched to any gene: 10. CDR1 and CDR2 (germline): SGHRS, YFSETQ. CDR3 bases: TGCGCCAGCAGCCCTCGAACTAGCGATGCCAATGAGCAGTTCTTC. It is translated as CASSPRTSDANEQFF.

The chain carries TRBV7-9 and TRBJ1-1, with D possibly matching TRBD1 (6 bases). The length of the CDR3 is 15 residues. V lost 1 base, J lost 1 base, and 10 bases lay in between. Germline V lookup: CDR1 SEHNR, CDR2 FQNEAQ (reference sequence). CDR3 loop: CASSLGGAANTEAFF. CDR3 bases: TGTGCCAGCAGCTTAGGGGGGGCAGCGAACACTGAAGCTTTCTTT.

The chain is built from TRBV6-1 and TRBJ2-7; weak D call: TRBD1 (5 bases). V was shortened by 2 bases and J by 0 bases, with 11 bases between the two germline ends. Per germline, CDR1 MNHNS and CDR2 SASEGT. CDR3 length: 15 amino acids. In nucleotides, the CDR3 is TGTGCCAGCAGTGAACTAGTTGACAGCTCCTACGAGCAGTACTTC. Protein: CASSELVDSSYEQYF.